The T cell receptor (beta chain) under discussion was sequenced for a study of T-cell reconstitution after alpha-beta-depleted transplantation in children. Preparation of the TCRbeta library was carried out with unique molecular identifiers. TCRdb ran MiXCR on the PCR reads and lists one entry per CDR3 protein. The table shows hundreds of thousands of distinct CDR3 sequences, with around 12% occurring only once. This clonotype was counted only a few times. Its target is unknown. This CDR3 is 16 amino acids long. CDR1 is DFQATT and CDR2 is SNEGSKA in the germline V gene (reference sequence). V was clipped by 4 bases and J by 0 bases, with 16 bases between them. Study-wide findings and caveats: Alpha-beta T cells present about two months after transplant were reported to originate from several hundred expanded graft clones.

This sequence originates from a girl aged 2-10 years with congenital amegakaryocytic thrombocytopenia, due to receive a stem cell transplant. J is TRBJ2-1 and V is TRBV20-1, with a possible D match to TRBD2 (6 bases). The source material was PBMCs, sampled before TCRalphabeta/CD19-depleted stem cell transplant. CDR3 nucleotide sequence: TGCAGTGCTACTTGGGACTTCCCGAGCTCCTACAATGAGCAGTTCTTC. This codes for CSATWDFPSSYNEQFF.